The present T cell receptor (beta chain) was sequenced within a study of blood T cell repertoires in COVID-19. Background on the study: Acute-phase and convalescent COVID-19 samples originated in the United States, Italy and Spain. From T cells, B-cell-depleted T cells, or PBMCs came the material, which was cDNA or gDNA.

CDR3 length: 13 residues. The V gene's germline CDR1 is MNHEY and CDR2 SVGAGI. V lost 6 bases to trimming and J lost 3 bases, with 11 bases between them. Study processing details: Researchers report that nucleated cell counts were estimated from reference gene primer amplification. Sequencing was performed with immunoSEQ multiplex PCR; in TCRdb, only in-frame clones are kept and a portion is missing. V, J and clone size reflect that table, while D and trimming were determined from the DNA. This sample carries 110,000 to 150,000 clones, roughly 88% of them seen once, and the ten largest clones take roughly 4.3%. The study counted Cohort 3 donors as recovered given two negative PCRs, clearance, or symptom resolution.

This sequence joins TRBV6-5 and TRBJ1-1; no clear D. Material for sequencing was PBMCs or T cells enriched from blood (not recorded which). This sequence was found in a man in his fifties or sixties who had recovered from COVID-19. CDR3 protein: CASSLTRYTEAFF. The DNA of the CDR3 is TGTGCCAGCAGCTTAACTAGATACACTGAAGCTTTCTTT.